These T cell receptor beta chains were read from a single sample in a study of tumor-infiltrating lymphocytes in primary liver carcinoma. One entry per CDR3 protein, called by TCRdb with MiXCR from the multiplex PCR reads. This repertoire shows about 100,000 distinct CDR3 sequences, roughly 69% found once; its top ten account for 9.5% to 10%. Material for sequencing was liver tumor tissue from sampling region 5. All receptors derive from a woman aged 55-75 years with primary liver carcinoma and hepatitis B virus infection. Both conserved end residues are part of each CDR3. Fields, in order: D gene, clone size, J gene, V gene, CDR3 protein, CDR3 DNA. D genes are given only for firm matches. Size values are once, few and many counts, or a class for expanded clones, and some rows have none.

d_call: .
clone_size: .
j_call: TRBJ1-6
v_call: TRBV11-2
cdr3_aa: CASSLEQGSLLHF
cdr3_nt: TGTGCCAGCAGCTTGGAGCAGGGTTCACTCCTCCACTTT

d_call: .
clone_size: .
j_call: TRBJ1-2
v_call: TRBV11-2
cdr3_aa: CASSLEGTSYENYTF
cdr3_nt: TGTGCCAGCAGCTTAGAGGGCACCTCGTATGAAAACTACACCTTC

d_call: .
clone_size: .
j_call: TRBJ2-3
v_call: TRBV5-6
cdr3_aa: CAGGSEGRTSTDTQYF
cdr3_nt: TGTGCCGGTGGGTCGGAAGGGAGGACTAGCACAGATACGCAGTATTTT

d_call: .
clone_size: medium-sized
j_call: TRBJ2-7
v_call: TRBV11-2
cdr3_aa: CASSREGGGTYEQYF
cdr3_nt: TGTGCCAGCAGCCGAGAGGGGGGGGGCACCTACGAGCAGTACTTC

d_call: TRBD2
clone_size: few
j_call: TRBJ2-7
v_call: TRBV28
cdr3_aa: CASSLGTSRPSSYEQYF
cdr3_nt: TGTGCCAGCAGTCTAGGGACTAGCAGGCCTAGCTCCTACGAGCAGTACTTC

d_call: TRBD2
clone_size: .
j_call: TRBJ2-4
v_call: TRBV11-2
cdr3_aa: CASNSRLARGTPPDKNIQYF
cdr3_nt: TGTGCCAGCAACTCCAGACTAGCGAGAGGGACCCCCCCCGACAAAAACATTCAGTACTTC

d_call: .
clone_size: .
j_call: TRBJ2-7
v_call: TRBV12-3/TRBV12-4
cdr3_aa: CARSRSIPSYEQYF
cdr3_nt: TGTGCCAGAAGTAGAAGCATACCTTCCTACGAGCAGTACTTC

d_call: TRBD2
clone_size: .
j_call: TRBJ2-1
v_call: TRBV28
cdr3_aa: CASSLSAGLKGNEQFF
cdr3_nt: TGTGCCAGCAGTCTCTCAGCGGGATTAAAAGGCAATGAGCAGTTCTTC

d_call: .
clone_size: few
j_call: TRBJ1-2
v_call: TRBV11-2
cdr3_aa: CASNWGGIGSGYTF
cdr3_nt: TGTGCCAGCAACTGGGGCGGGATAGGGTCTGGCTACACCTTC

d_call: .
clone_size: many
j_call: TRBJ2-5
v_call: TRBV7-9
cdr3_aa: CASSPRESETQYF
cdr3_nt: TGTGCCAGCAGCCCAAGGGAGAGCGAGACCCAGTACTTC

d_call: .
clone_size: .
j_call: TRBJ1-2
v_call: TRBV7-9
cdr3_aa: CASSRSTFRGGYGYTF
cdr3_nt: TGTGCCAGCAGCCGATCCACGTTCCGGGGTGGCTATGGCTACACCTTC

d_call: TRBD1
clone_size: .
j_call: TRBJ1-1
v_call: TRBV6-6
cdr3_aa: CASMKTGRTEDFF
cdr3_nt: TGTGCCAGCATGAAGACAGGGCGGACTGAAGATTTCTTT

d_call: .
clone_size: .
j_call: TRBJ1-1
v_call: TRBV5-1
cdr3_aa: CASMRGDRNTEAFF
cdr3_nt: TGCGCCAGCATGCGTGGGGACCGGAACACTGAAGCTTTCTTT

d_call: .
clone_size: .
j_call: TRBJ2-7
v_call: TRBV7-2
cdr3_aa: CASSLDSGGYEQYF
cdr3_nt: TGTGCCAGCAGCTTAGACTCGGGTGGCTACGAGCAGTACTTC

d_call: TRBD2
clone_size: many
j_call: TRBJ2-7
v_call: TRBV2
cdr3_aa: CASSAAAGAAHAYEQYF
cdr3_nt: TGTGCCAGCAGTGCGGCAGCGGGGGCAGCCCACGCCTACGAGCAGTACTTC

d_call: TRBD1
clone_size: few
j_call: TRBJ1-4
v_call: TRBV4-2
cdr3_aa: CASSQEAGGDEKLFF
cdr3_nt: TGTGCCAGCAGCCAAGAGGCAGGGGGCGATGAAAAACTGTTTTTT

d_call: TRBD2
clone_size: .
j_call: TRBJ2-7
v_call: TRBV29-1
cdr3_aa: CSIALGASGYEQYF
cdr3_nt: TGCAGCATTGCCCTAGGGGCTAGCGGGTACGAGCAGTACTTC

d_call: TRBD2
clone_size: many
j_call: TRBJ2-5
v_call: TRBV5-4
cdr3_aa: CASSLPGRAQETQYF
cdr3_nt: TGTGCCAGCAGCTTGCCAGGGAGGGCCCAAGAGACCCAGTACTTC

d_call: TRBD1
clone_size: .
j_call: TRBJ2-2
v_call: TRBV12-3/TRBV12-4
cdr3_aa: CASSYIQGVRIGELFF
cdr3_nt: TGTGCCAGCAGTTATATACAGGGGGTCCGCATCGGGGAGCTGTTTTTT

d_call: .
clone_size: .
j_call: TRBJ2-7
v_call: TRBV28
cdr3_aa: CVNRNTPPSGEQYF
cdr3_nt: TGTGTCAACCGCAATACCCCACCCAGCGGAGAGCAGTACTTC

d_call: TRBD1
clone_size: .
j_call: TRBJ1-4
v_call: TRBV5-1
cdr3_aa: CASSLNPSGTGYENLFF
cdr3_nt: TGCGCCAGCAGCTTGAACCCTTCCGGGACAGGGTACGAAAATCTGTTTTTT

d_call: TRBD1
clone_size: .
j_call: TRBJ2-3
v_call: TRBV28
cdr3_aa: CATSKQGPDTQYF
cdr3_nt: TGTGCCACCAGCAAACAGGGGCCAGATACGCAGTATTTT

d_call: TRBD1
clone_size: .
j_call: TRBJ1-3
v_call: TRBV29-1
cdr3_aa: CSIVPRQGPGNTIYF
cdr3_nt: TGCAGCATTGTTCCTAGACAGGGTCCTGGAAACACCATATATTTT

d_call: .
clone_size: .
j_call: TRBJ1-2
v_call: TRBV20-1
cdr3_aa: CSVRDSDGYTF
cdr3_nt: TGCAGTGTGAGGGATAGTGATGGTTACACCTTC

d_call: TRBD1
clone_size: .
j_call: TRBJ1-3
v_call: TRBV11-2
cdr3_aa: CTCSSRPDRGAFSGNTIYF
cdr3_nt: TGTACCTGCAGCTCACGCCCGGACAGGGGAGCGTTCTCTGGAAACACCATATATTTT

d_call: TRBD2
clone_size: .
j_call: TRBJ2-1
v_call: TRBV12-3/TRBV12-4
cdr3_aa: CASSLGASGRLSYNEQFF
cdr3_nt: TGTGCCAGCAGTTTAGGGGCTAGCGGGAGGCTGTCCTACAATGAGCAGTTCTTC

d_call: TRBD1
clone_size: .
j_call: TRBJ2-3
v_call: TRBV28
cdr3_aa: CASTPQGVGRDTQYF
cdr3_nt: TGTGCCAGCACCCCACAGGGGGTAGGGAGAGATACGCAGTATTTT

d_call: .
clone_size: once
j_call: TRBJ2-1
v_call: TRBV12-3/TRBV12-4
cdr3_aa: CASSPTGSGRAYDEQFF
cdr3_nt: TGTGCCAGCAGCCCCACCGGTAGCGGTAGGGCCTACGATGAGCAGTTCTTC

d_call: .
clone_size: many
j_call: TRBJ2-2
v_call: TRBV6-1
cdr3_aa: CASSSKTTGELFF
cdr3_nt: TGTGCCAGCAGTTCAAAAACCACCGGGGAGCTGTTTTTT

d_call: .
clone_size: once
j_call: TRBJ2-7
v_call: TRBV11-2
cdr3_aa: CVSSLERRGEQYF
cdr3_nt: TGTGTCAGCAGCTTAGAGCGTCGGGGCGAGCAGTACTTC